The T cell receptor beta chain under discussion was sequenced for a study of Tregs in tolerant kidney transplant recipients. Looking at the study overall: Recipients received nonmyeloablative bone marrow transplants from related graft donors, with transient mixed chimerism.

Germline trimming cut 4 bases from V and 4 bases from J; bases unmatched to any gene: 12. This CDR3 is built from 17 residues. Germline-derived CDR1 and CDR2 are SGHDN and FVKESK. Assay used: immunoSEQ multiplex PCR; TCRdb lists only in-frame clones, some missing. The top ten clones hold about 0.36% of a sample with under 85,000 clones, about 89% of them seen once. This TCR derives from a human donor who received a combined kidney and bone marrow transplant. This sequence joins TRBV14 and TRBJ2-3, with 9 nucleotides matching TRBD2. The material sequenced was CD4+ T cells from blood, taken before the transplant. CDR3 protein: CASSPWGRGRAADTQYF. The CDR3 DNA reads TGTGCCAGCAGCCCCTGGGGGCGCGGGAGGGCCGCAGATACGCAGTATTTT.